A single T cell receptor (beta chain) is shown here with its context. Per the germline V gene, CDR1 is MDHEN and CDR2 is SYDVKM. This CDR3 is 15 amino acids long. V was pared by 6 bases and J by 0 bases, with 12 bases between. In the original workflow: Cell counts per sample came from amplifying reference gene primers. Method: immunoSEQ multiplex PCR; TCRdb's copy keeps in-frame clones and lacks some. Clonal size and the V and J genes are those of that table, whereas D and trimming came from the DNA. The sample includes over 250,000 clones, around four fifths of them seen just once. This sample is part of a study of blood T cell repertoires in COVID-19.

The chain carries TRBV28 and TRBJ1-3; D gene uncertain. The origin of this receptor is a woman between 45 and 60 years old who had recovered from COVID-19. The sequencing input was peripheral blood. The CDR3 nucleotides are TGTGCCAGCAGCACAACGCGGATCTCTGGAAACACCATATATTTT. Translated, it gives CASSTTRISGNTIYF.